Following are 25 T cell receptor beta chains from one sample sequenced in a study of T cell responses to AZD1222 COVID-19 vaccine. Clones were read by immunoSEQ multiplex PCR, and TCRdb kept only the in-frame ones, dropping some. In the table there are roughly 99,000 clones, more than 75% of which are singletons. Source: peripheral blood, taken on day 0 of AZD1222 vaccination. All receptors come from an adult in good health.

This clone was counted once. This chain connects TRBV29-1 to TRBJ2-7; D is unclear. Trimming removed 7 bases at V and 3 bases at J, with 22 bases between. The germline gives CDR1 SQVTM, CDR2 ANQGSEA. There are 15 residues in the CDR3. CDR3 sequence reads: CSAQFWNEINYEQYF. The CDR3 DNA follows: TGCAGCGCCCAGTTTTGGAACGAGATAAACTACGAGCAGTACTTC.

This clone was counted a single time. CDR3 region: CASSLSVHWTDPNYGYTF. DNA for the CDR3: TGTGCCAGCAGCTTGTCGGTCCACTGGACAGACCCTAACTATGGCTACACCTTC. This chain links TRBV5-4 with TRBJ1-2; perhaps TRBD1 as D (6 bases). CDR1 and CDR2 (germline): SGHNT, YYREEE (reference sequence). V was cut by 1 base and J by 0 bases, with 19 bases left in between. This CDR3 region has 18 residues.

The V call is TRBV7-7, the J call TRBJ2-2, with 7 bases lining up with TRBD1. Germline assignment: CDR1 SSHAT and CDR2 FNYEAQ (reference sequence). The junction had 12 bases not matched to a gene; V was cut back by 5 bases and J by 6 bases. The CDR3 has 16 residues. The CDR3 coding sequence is TGTGCCAGCAGCCAAAACGACAGGGTAGAGGCCGGGGAGCTGTTTTTT. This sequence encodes CASSQNDRVEAGELFF.

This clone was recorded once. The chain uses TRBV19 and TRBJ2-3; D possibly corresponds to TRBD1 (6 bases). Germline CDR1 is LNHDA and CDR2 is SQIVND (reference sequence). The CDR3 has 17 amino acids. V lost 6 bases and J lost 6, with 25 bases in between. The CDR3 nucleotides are TGTGCCAGTAGCCACATAGACCGGGACAAGTCTGGGGATACGCAGTATTTT. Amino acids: CASSHIDRDKSGDTQYF. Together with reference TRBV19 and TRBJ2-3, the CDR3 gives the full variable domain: DGGITQSPKYLFRKEGQNVTLSCEQNLNHDAMYWYRQDPGQGLRLIYYSQIVNDFQKGDIAEGYSVSREKKESFPLTVTSAQKNPTAFYLCASSHIDRDKSGDTQYFGPGTRLTVL.

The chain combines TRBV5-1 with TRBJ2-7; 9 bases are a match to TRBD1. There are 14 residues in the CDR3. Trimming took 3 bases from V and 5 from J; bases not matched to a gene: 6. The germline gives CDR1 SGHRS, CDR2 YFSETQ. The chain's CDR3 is CASSSGQGLNEQYF. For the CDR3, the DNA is TGCGCCAGCAGCTCGGGACAGGGTCTGAACGAGCAGTACTTC.

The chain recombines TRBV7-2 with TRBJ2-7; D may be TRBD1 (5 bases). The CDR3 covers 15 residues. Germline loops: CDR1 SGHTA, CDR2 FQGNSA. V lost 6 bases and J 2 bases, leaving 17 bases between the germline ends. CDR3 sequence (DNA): TGTGCCAGCAGTCCGGACCAGGGTCCTCCCTACGAGCAGTACTTC. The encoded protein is CASSPDQGPPYEQYF.

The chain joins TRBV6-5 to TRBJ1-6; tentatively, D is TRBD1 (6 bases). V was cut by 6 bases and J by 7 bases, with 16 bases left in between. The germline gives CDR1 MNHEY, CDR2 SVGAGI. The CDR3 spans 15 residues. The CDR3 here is CASSPVWTENSPLHF. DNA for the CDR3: TGTGCCAGCAGCCCGGTTTGGACAGAGAATTCACCCCTCCACTTT.

DNA of the CDR3: TGTGCCAGCAGCTTAAGTCTTGGGCAGGTGATGCAGTACTTC. As protein: CASSLSLGQVMQYF. J is TRBJ2-7 and V is TRBV7-6, with D hard to call. Trimming pared 2 bases from V and 9 bases from J, leaving 17 bases between. The CDR3 covers 14 residues. CDR1 and CDR2 (germline): SGHVS, FNYEAQ.

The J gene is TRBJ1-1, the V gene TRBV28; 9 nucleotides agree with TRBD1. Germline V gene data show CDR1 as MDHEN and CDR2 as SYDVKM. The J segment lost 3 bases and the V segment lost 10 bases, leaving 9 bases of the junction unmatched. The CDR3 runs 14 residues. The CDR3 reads CATKDRGLDTEAFF. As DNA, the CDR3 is TGTGCCACCAAAGACAGGGGGTTAGACACTGAAGCTTTCTTT.

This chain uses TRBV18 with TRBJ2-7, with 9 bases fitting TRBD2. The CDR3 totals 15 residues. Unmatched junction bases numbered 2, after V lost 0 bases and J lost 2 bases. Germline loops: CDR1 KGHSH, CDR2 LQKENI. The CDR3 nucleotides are TGTGCCAGCTCACCACCTGGCGGGGGGGCCTACGAGCAGTACTTC. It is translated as CASSPPGGGAYEQYF.

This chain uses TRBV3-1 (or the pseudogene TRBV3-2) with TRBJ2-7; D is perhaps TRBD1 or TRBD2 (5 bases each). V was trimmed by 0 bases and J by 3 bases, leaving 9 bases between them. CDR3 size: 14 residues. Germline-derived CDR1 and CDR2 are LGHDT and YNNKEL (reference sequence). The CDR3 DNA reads TGTGCCAGCAGCCAAGATAGGGACCTCTACGAGCAGTACTTC. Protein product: CASSQDRDLYEQYF.

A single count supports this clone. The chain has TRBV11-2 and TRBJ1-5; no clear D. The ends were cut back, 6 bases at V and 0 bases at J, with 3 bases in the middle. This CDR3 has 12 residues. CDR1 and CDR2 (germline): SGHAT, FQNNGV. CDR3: CASSDSNQPQHF. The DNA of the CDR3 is TGTGCCAGCAGTGATAGCAATCAGCCCCAGCATTTT.

CDR3 nucleotide sequence: TGTGCCAGCAGCTTAGCCAGGGGTTATGAGCAGTTCTTC. Amino acids: CASSLARGYEQFF. The gene calls are TRBV7-8 and TRBJ2-1; perhaps TRBD1 as D (6 bases). Trimming removed 0 bases from V and 8 bases from J, with 8 bases in between. CDR3 length equals 13 residues. Germline V CDR1 and CDR2: SGHVS, FQNEAQ.

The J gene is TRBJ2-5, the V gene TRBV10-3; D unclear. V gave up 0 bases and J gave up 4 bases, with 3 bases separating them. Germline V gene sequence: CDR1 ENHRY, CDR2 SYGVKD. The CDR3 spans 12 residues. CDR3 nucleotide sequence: TGTGCCATCAGTGAGTCGGGAGAGACCCAGTACTTC. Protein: CAISESGETQYF.

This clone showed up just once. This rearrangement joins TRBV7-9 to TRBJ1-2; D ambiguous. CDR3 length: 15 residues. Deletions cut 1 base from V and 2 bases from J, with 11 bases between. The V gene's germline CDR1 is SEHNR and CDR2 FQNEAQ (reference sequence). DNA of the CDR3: TGTGCCAGCAGCTTAGATTCTCACAGAAACTATGGCTACACCTTC. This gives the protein CASSLDSHRNYGYTF. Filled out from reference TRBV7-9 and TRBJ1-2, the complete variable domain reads DTGVSQNPRHKITKRGQNVTFRCDPISEHNRLYWYRQTLGQGPEFLTYFQNEAQLEKSRLLSDRFSAERPKGSFSTLEIQRTEQGDSAMYLCASSLDSHRNYGYTFGSGTRLTVV.

In DNA form, the CDR3 reads TGTGCCACTCAGTCGGCAGATACGCAGTATTTT. Amino acid sequence: CATQSADTQYF. The chain links TRBV10-3 to TRBJ2-3; D is unresolved. Trimming took 10 bases from V and 4 from J, leaving 9 bases between them. This CDR3 is built from 11 residues. Per the germline V gene, CDR1 is ENHRY and CDR2 is SYGVKD.

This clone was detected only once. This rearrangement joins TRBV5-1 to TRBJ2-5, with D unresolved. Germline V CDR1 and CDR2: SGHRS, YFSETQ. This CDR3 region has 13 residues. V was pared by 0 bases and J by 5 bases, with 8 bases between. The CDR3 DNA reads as TGCGCCAGCAGCTTGGATATCAGGGAGACCCAGTACTTC. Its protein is CASSLDIRETQYF.

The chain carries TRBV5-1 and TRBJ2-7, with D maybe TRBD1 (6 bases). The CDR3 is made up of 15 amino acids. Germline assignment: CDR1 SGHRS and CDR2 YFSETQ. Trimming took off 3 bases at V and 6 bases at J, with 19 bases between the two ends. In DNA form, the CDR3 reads TGCGCCAGCAGCTACCTATGGACCGGACAGAGCGAGCAGTACTTC. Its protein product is CASSYLWTGQSEQYF.

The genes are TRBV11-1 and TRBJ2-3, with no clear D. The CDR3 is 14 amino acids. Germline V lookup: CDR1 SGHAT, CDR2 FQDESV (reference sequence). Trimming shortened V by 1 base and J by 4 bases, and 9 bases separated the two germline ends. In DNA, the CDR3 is TGTGCCAGCAGCTTAGGGTTCGGCTCAGATACGCAGTATTTT. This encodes CASSLGFGSDTQYF.

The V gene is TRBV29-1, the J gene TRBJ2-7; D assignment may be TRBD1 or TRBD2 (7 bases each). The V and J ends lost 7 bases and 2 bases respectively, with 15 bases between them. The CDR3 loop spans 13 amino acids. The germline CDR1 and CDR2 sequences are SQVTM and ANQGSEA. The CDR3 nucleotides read TGCAGCGCGGGGGAGGGGGCTACCTACGAGCAGTACTTC. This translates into CSAGEGATYEQYF.

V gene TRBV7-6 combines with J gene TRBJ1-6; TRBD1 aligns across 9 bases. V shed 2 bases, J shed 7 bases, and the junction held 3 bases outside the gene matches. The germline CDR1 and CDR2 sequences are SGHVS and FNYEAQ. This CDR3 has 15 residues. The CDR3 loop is CASSLQQGANSPLHF. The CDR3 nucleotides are TGTGCCAGCAGCTTACAACAGGGGGCCAATTCACCCCTCCACTTT.

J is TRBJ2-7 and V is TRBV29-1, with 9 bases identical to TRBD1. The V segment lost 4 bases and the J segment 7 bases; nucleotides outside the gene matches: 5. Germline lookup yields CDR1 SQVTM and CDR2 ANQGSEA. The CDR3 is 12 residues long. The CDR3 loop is CSVAQGAGEQYF. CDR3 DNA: TGCAGCGTTGCACAGGGGGCAGGGGAGCAGTACTTC.

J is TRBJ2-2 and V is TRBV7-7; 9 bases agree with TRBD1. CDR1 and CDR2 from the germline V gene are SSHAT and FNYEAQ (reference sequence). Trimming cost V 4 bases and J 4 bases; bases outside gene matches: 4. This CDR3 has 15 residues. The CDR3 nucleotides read TGTGCCAGCAGCTCGAGGACAGGGGTCACCGGGGAGCTGTTTTTT. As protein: CASSSRTGVTGELFF.

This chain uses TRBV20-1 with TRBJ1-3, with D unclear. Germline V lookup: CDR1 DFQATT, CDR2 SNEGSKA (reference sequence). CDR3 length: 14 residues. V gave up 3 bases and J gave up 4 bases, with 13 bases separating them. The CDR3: CSASSGLRGNTIYF. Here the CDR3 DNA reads TGCAGTGCTAGTTCAGGTCTGAGAGGAAACACCATATATTTT.

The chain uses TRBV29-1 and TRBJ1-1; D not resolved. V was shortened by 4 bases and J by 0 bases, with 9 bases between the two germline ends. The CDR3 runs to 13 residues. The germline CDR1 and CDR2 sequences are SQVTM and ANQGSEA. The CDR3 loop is CSVGTTLNTEAFF. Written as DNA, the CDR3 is TGCAGCGTTGGTACCACCTTGAACACTGAAGCTTTCTTT.